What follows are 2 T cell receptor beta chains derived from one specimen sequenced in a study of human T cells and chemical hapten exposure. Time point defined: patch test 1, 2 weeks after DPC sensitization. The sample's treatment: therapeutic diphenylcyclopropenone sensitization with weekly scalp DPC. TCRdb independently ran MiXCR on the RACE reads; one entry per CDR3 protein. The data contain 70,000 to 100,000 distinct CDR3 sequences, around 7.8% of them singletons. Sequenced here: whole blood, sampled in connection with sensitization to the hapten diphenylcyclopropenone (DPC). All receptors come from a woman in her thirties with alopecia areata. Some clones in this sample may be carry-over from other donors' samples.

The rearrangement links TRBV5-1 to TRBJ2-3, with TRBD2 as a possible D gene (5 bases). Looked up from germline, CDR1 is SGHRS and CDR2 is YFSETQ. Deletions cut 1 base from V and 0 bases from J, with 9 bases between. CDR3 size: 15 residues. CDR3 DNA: TGCGCCAGCAGCTTGACGGGGATCAGCACAGATACGCAGTATTTT. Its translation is CASSLTGISTDTQYF.

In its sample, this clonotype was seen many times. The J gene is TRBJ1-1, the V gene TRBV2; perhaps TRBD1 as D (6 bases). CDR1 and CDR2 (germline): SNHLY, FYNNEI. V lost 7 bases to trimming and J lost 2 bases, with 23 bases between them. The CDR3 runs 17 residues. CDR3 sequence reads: CASTLLGGTQPNTEAFF. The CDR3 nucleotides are TGTGCCAGCACCTTACTAGGCGGGACACAACCTAACACTGAAGCTTTCTTT.